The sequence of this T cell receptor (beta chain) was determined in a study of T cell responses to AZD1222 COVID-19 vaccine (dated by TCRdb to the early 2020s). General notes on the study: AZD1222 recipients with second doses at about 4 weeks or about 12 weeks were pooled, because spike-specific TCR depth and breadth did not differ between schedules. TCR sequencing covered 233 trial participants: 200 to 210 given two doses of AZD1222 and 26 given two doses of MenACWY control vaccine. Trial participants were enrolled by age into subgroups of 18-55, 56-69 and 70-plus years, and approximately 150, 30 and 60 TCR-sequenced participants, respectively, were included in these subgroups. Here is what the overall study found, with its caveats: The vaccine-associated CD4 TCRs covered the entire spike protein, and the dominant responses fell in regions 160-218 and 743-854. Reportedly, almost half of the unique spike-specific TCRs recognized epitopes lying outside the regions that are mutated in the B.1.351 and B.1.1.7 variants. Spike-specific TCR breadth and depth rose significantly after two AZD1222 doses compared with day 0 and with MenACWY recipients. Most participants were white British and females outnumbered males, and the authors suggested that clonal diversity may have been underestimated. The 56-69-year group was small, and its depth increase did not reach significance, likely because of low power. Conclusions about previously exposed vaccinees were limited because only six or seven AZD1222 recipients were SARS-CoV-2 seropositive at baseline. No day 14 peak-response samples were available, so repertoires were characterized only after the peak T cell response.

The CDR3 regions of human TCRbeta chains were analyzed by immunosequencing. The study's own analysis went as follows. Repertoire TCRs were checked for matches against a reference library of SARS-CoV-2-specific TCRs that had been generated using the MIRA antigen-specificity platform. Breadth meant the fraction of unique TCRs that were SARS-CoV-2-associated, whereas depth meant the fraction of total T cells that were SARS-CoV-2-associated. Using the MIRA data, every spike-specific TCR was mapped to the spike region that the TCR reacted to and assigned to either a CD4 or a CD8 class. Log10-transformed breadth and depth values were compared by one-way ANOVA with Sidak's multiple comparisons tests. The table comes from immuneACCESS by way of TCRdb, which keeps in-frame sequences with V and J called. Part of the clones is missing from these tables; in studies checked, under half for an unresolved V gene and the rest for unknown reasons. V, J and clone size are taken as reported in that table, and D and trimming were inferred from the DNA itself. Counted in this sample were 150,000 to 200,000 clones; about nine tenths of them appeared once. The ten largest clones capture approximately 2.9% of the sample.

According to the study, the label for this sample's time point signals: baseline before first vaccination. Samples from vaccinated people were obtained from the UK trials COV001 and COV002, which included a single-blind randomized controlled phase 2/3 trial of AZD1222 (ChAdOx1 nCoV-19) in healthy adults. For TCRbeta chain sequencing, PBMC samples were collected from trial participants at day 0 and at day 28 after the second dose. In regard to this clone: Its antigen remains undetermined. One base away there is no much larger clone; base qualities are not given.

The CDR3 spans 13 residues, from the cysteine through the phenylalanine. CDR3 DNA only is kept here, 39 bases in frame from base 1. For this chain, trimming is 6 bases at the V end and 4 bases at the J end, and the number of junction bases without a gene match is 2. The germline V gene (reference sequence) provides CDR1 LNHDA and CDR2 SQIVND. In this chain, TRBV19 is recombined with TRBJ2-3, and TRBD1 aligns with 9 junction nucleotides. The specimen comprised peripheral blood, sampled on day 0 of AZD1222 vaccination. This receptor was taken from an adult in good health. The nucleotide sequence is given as TGTGCCAGTAGACAGGGGGCCCCAGATACGCAGTATTTT. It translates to CASRQGAPDTQYF.